This T cell receptor beta chain stems from a study of CD8+ T cells in alopecia areata. Study as a whole: Treated patients were dosed with oral tofacitinib, taking 5 to 10 mg twice daily. Study observations and caveats: Patients shared TCRs less clearly than mice did, possibly for HLA-related reasons.

This clone occurred once. Its specificity is not known. RNA extraction was followed by reverse transcription into cDNA, which acted as the sequencing template. Profiled with immunoSEQ multiplex PCR; TCRdb holds only in-frame clones, not every one. The repertoire holds about 270,000 clones, with about three fifths as singletons. CDR3 size: 16 residues. Between the trimmed V and J ends, which lost 0 bases and 0 bases, there was a span of 12 bases. In germline, CDR1 is SGHNT, CDR2 YYREEE (reference sequence). Treatment reported: oral pan-JAK inhibitor, 5-10 mg twice daily. This sequence joins TRBV5-4 and TRBJ2-5, with D unresolved. The material sequenced was CD4+ T cells sorted from blood, taken around week 54, from a patient treated with tofacitinib. This receptor was obtained from a human donor with alopecia areata. CDR3 in amino acids: CASSLGASPYQETQYF. The DNA of the CDR3 is TGTGCCAGCAGCTTGGGGGCGAGTCCGTACCAAGAGACCCAGTACTTC.